The rows below give T cell receptor beta chains drawn from one sample of a study of regulatory T cells in long-lasting Graves disease. TCRdb processed the multiplex PCR reads anew with MiXCR; each CDR3 protein has one entry. In the table there are about 320,000 distinct CDR3 sequences, about 18% of which are singletons. Source: peripheral blood mononuclear cells (PBMCs), taken at new diagnosis, from a patient treated with antithyroid drugs. The receptors shown here come from a female donor with Graves disease. Both conserved end residues are part of each CDR3. The order of the fields is V gene, J gene, clone size, D gene, CDR3 DNA, CDR3 protein. A D gene is named only where the DNA matches it firmly. Size is omitted from some rows. Given values are once, few, many or a class for expanded clones.

>TRBV29-1|TRBJ2-7|many|TRBD2
TGCAGCGTTGAAGAGCGGGAGAGGTACGAGCAGTACTTC
CSVEERERYEQYF
>TRBV9|TRBJ2-2|many|TRBD2
TGTGCCAGCAGCCCGTATATTGGGCTAGCGGAGACCGGGGAGCTGTTTTTT
CASSPYIGLAETGELFF
>TRBV20-1|TRBJ1-1|many|NA
TGCAGTGCTAGGTCCGGCGCAGAAGAATGGTCTGAAGCTTTCTTT
CSARSGAEEWSEAFF
>TRBV12-3/TRBV12-4|TRBJ1-2|many|NA
TGTGCCAGCAGTTGGGACCAAATGGGGTATGGCTACACCTTC
CASSWDQMGYGYTF
>TRBV2|TRBJ2-1|many|TRBD2
TGTGCCAGCCTTTGGGGGACTAGCGGGAGGGAGTGGGGGAATGAGCAGTTCTTC
CASLWGTSGREWGNEQFF
>TRBV6-2/TRBV6-3|TRBJ2-5|NA|NA
TGTGCCAGCAGTGGGACTGCACAAGAGACCCAGTACTTC
CASSGTAQETQYF
>TRBV29-1|TRBJ1-2|few|NA
TGCAGCGTTGAATCTGGCAGGCTGGATGGCTACACCTTC
CSVESGRLDGYTF
>TRBV12-3/TRBV12-4|TRBJ2-1|many|TRBD2
TGTGCCAGCAGCTTAGGGACTAGCGGGAGCTCCTACAATGAGCAGTTCTTC
CASSLGTSGSSYNEQFF
>TRBV7-9|TRBJ1-5|NA|TRBD1
TGTGCCAGCAGCGGTGGACAGGGGATTAGCAATCAGCCCCAGCATTTT
CASSGGQGISNQPQHF
>TRBV7-9|TRBJ2-7|many|NA
TGTGCCAGCAGCTCGTTCGGACCGCGTCCTGACGAGCAGTACTTC
CASSSFGPRPDEQYF
>TRBV20-1|TRBJ2-3|many|TRBD2
TGCAGTGCTAGAGCCGTAGGGACTAGCGGTTACACAGATACGCAGTATTTT
CSARAVGTSGYTDTQYF
>TRBV5-5|TRBJ2-3|many|TRBD2
TGTGCCAGCAGCCCTCGGACTAGCGCAGATACGCAGTATTTT
CASSPRTSADTQYF
>TRBV30|TRBJ2-2|NA|NA
TGTGCCTGGAGTCACGAACGGGAGCTGTTTTTT
CAWSHERELFF
>TRBV6-2/TRBV6-3|TRBJ2-3|many|NA
TGTGCCAGCAGTAACATCCGGGAGACAGATACGCAGTATTTT
CASSNIRETDTQYF
>TRBV19|TRBJ2-2|NA|TRBD2
TGTGCCAGTAGTATCCTCGCGACTAGCGGGAGAGGGATCGGGGAGCTGTTTTTT
CASSILATSGRGIGELFF
>TRBV30|TRBJ2-3|many|NA
TGTGCCTGGAGTCCGACCTCGGTTACGCAGTATTTT
CAWSPTSVTQYF
>TRBV6-2/TRBV6-3|TRBJ2-7|NA|TRBD2
TGTGCCAGCAGTAAAGAGCTCGATAGCGGGAGTCGTGAGCAGTACTTC
CASSKELDSGSREQYF
>TRBV6-2/TRBV6-3|TRBJ2-7|many|NA
TGTGCCAGCAGGATCGCAGGATCCTACGAGCAGTACTTC
CASRIAGSYEQYF
>TRBV20-1|TRBJ2-5|few|TRBD1
TGCAGTGCTAGAGATCTGGCAGGGGGTAGGGAGACCCAGTACTTC
CSARDLAGGRETQYF
>TRBV28|TRBJ2-5|NA|NA
TGTGCCAGCAGCCGTTCGACAGGCCAAGAGACCCAGTACTTC
CASSRSTGQETQYF
>TRBV7-9|TRBJ1-4|many|NA
TGTGCCAGCAGCCCCAGGAGTGAAAAACTGTTTTTT
CASSPRSEKLFF
>TRBV28|TRBJ1-1|many|NA
TGTGCCAGCAAGGCGGGAGACACTGAAGCTTTCTTT
CASKAGDTEAFF
>TRBV20-1|TRBJ2-3|NA|NA
TGCAGTGCCGACCCCACCGGGAGCAGGACAAATACGCAGTATTTT
CSADPTGSRTNTQYF
>TRBV20-1|TRBJ2-7|NA|TRBD2
TGCAGTGCTAGAGACGGACTAGCGGGAGGGCCCTACGAGCAGTACTTC
CSARDGLAGGPYEQYF
>TRBV28|TRBJ2-4|few|TRBD1
TGTGCCAGCAGTTCTTGGGACAGGAGGTCCAAAAACATTCAGTACTTC
CASSSWDRRSKNIQYF
>TRBV5-1|TRBJ2-7|many|TRBD1
TGCGCCAGCAGCTTGTTACAGGGGGCGTACGAGCAGTACTTC
CASSLLQGAYEQYF
>TRBV7-3|TRBJ2-3|many|TRBD1
TGTGCCAGCAGCTTGCGACAGGGAGTCCCAGCAGATACGCAGTATTTT
CASSLRQGVPADTQYF
>TRBV14|TRBJ2-7|few|NA
TGTGCCAGCAGCCAATATTTAGGGGGGACCTCCTACGAGCAGTACTTC
CASSQYLGGTSYEQYF
>TRBV18|TRBJ1-6|many|NA
TGTGCCAGCTCCCGCGCGGACGGGGATTCACCCCTCCACTTT
CASSRADGDSPLHF
>TRBV5-1|TRBJ2-1|many|NA
TGTGCCAGCAGCTTATTCGGGTCCAGCTCCTACAATGAGCAGTTCTTC
CASSLFGSSSYNEQFF
>TRBV12-3/TRBV12-4|TRBJ1-1|many|NA
TGTGCCAGCAGTAGGGGCGCGGGAACCTACATGAACACTGAAGCTTTCTTT
CASSRGAGTYMNTEAFF
>TRBV29-1|TRBJ2-5|many|NA
TGCAGCGTTGTGTTGTCCGGGACGGAGACCCAGTACTTC
CSVVLSGTETQYF
>TRBV4-1|TRBJ1-2|many|NA
TGCGCCAGCAGCCAAGTGGAGGGGAGCAACTATGGCTACACCTTC
CASSQVEGSNYGYTF
>TRBV7-9|TRBJ2-1|many|NA
TGTGCCAGCAGCCAGGACCACGGGCCCTCCTACAATGAGCAGTTCTTC
CASSQDHGPSYNEQFF
>TRBV6-1|TRBJ1-1|many|NA
TGTGCCAGCAGTGAAGAGATGAACACTGAAGCTTTCTTT
CASSEEMNTEAFF
>TRBV20-1|TRBJ2-7|many|NA
TGCAGTGCTTCCCGGGTCGAGCAGTACTTC
CSASRVEQYF
>TRBV6-2/TRBV6-3|TRBJ2-7|many|TRBD2
TGTGCCAGCAGTTCCAAGGGACTAGCGGGAGGCGGCGTGTACGAGCAGTACTTC
CASSSKGLAGGGVYEQYF
>TRBV2|TRBJ2-1|NA|TRBD2
TGTGCCAGCAGTGAAGCGCGGGGACTAGCGGGATACAATGAGCAGTTCTTC
CASSEARGLAGYNEQFF
>TRBV12-3/TRBV12-4|TRBJ2-4|few|NA
TGTGCCAGCAGTTTAGTCCAGGGCAACATTCAGTACTTC
CASSLVQGNIQYF
>TRBV19|TRBJ2-1|many|TRBD1
TGTGCCACCGGACAGGGTATGTGGAATGAGCAGTTCTTC
CATGQGMWNEQFF
>TRBV11-2|TRBJ2-4|NA|NA
TGTGCCAGCAGCTTATCACAGCTACGAGCCAAAAACATTCAGTACTTC
CASSLSQLRAKNIQYF
>TRBV15|TRBJ2-3|medium-sized|TRBD1
TGTGCCACCAGCAGTTCACAGGGGGCCTCAGATACGCAGTATTTT
CATSSSQGASDTQYF
>TRBV28|TRBJ1-1|many|TRBD1
TGTGCCAGCAGTTTTACAGGGGGGGTGGCTTTCTTT
CASSFTGGVAFF
>TRBV18|TRBJ2-7|many|NA
TGTGCCAGCTCACAAACAACTGGACCGCCCGTGACCTACGAGCAGTACTTC
CASSQTTGPPVTYEQYF
>TRBV30|TRBJ2-5|NA|NA
TGTGCCTGGAGTCTAAAGGGTGTTGAGACCCAGTACTTC
CAWSLKGVETQYF
>TRBV6-5|TRBJ2-7|few|TRBD1
TGTGCCAGCAGTTACAACCCGGGACAGGGTAGCTACGAGCAGTACTTC
CASSYNPGQGSYEQYF
>TRBV2|TRBJ2-5|NA|TRBD2
TGTGCCAGCAGTGATGAGGATAGCGGGGGGCCCAAGGAGACCCAGTACTTC
CASSDEDSGGPKETQYF
>TRBV7-8|TRBJ2-3|many|NA
TGTGCCAGCAGCTCTTTTAGCACAGATACGCAGTATTTT
CASSSFSTDTQYF
>TRBV2|TRBJ2-7|many|TRBD1
TGTGCCAGCAGTCCCGACCGGGACAGGTTCTCCTACGAGCAGTACTTC
CASSPDRDRFSYEQYF
>TRBV4-2|TRBJ1-1|few|NA
TGTGCCAGCAGCCAAGATTGGGGGATAATGAACACTGAAGCTTTCTTT
CASSQDWGIMNTEAFF
>TRBV29-1|TRBJ2-3|few|NA
TGCAGCGTGACCAGTACAGATACGCAGTATTTT
CSVTSTDTQYF
>TRBV27|TRBJ1-1|NA|TRBD1
TGTGTCAGCAGTTGGACAGGGAACACTGAAGCTTTCTTT
CVSSWTGNTEAFF
>TRBV12-3/TRBV12-4|TRBJ2-5|many|TRBD1
TGTGCCAGCACCCCGACAGGGGAACAGGAGACCCAGTACTTC
CASTPTGEQETQYF
>TRBV15|TRBJ2-3|NA|TRBD2
TGTGCCACCAGCAGTATGGGGGGGAATAGCAATACGCAGTATTTT
CATSSMGGNSNTQYF
>TRBV9|TRBJ1-4|few|NA
TGTGCCAGCAGCGTAGCTGGACTTCCCCGAGAACTGTTTTTT
CASSVAGLPRELFF
>TRBV7-9|TRBJ2-2|many|NA
TGTGCCAGCAGCTTATCGGGGACGGACGGGGAGCTGTTTTTT
CASSLSGTDGELFF
>TRBV20-1|TRBJ1-6|many|NA
TGCAGTGCTAGGCCCCCCCGGTATCAAGCAGGGTCACCCCTCCACTTT
CSARPPRYQAGSPLHF